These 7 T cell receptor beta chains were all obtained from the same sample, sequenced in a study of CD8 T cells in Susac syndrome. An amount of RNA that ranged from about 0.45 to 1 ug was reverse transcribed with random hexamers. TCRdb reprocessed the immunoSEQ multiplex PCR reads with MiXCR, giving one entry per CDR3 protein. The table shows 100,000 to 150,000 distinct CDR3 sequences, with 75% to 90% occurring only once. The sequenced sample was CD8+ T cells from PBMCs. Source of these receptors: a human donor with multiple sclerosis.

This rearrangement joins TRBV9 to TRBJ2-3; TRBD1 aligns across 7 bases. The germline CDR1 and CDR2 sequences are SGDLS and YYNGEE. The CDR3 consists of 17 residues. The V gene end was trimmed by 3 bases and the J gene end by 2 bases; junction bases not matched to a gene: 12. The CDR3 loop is CASSARTGTAFTDTQYF. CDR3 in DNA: TGTGCCAGCAGCGCTAGGACCGGGACAGCCTTCACAGATACGCAGTATTTT.

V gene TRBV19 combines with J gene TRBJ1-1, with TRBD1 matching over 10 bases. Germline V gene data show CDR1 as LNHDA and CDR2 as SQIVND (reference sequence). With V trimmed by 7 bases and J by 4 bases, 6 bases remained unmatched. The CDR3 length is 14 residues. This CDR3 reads CASKIRDRGTEAFF. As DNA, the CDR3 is TGTGCCAGTAAAATCCGGGACAGGGGCACTGAAGCTTTCTTT.

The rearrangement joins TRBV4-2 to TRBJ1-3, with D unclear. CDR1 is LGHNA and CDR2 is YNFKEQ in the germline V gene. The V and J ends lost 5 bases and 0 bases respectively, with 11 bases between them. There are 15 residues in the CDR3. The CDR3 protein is CASSSLEGSGNTIYF. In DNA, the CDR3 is TGTGCCAGCAGCTCATTGGAGGGCTCTGGAAACACCATATATTTT.

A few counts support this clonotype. CDR3 sequence: CASSYTGNTGELFF. CDR3 coding DNA: TGTGCCAGCAGCTATACAGGGAACACCGGGGAGCTGTTTTTT. The genes are TRBV11-2 and TRBJ2-2; D is possibly TRBD1 (5 bases). The CDR3 is 14 residues long. V was pared by 4 bases and J by 1 base, with 7 bases between. CDR1 is SGHAT, CDR2 FQNNGV, per germline.

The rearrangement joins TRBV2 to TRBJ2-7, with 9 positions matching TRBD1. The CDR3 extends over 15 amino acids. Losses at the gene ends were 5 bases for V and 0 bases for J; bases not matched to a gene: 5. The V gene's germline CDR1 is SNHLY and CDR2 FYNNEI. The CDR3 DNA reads TGTGCCAGCAGTCTCGGGACAGGGAGCTCCTACGAGCAGTACTTC. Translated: CASSLGTGSSYEQYF.

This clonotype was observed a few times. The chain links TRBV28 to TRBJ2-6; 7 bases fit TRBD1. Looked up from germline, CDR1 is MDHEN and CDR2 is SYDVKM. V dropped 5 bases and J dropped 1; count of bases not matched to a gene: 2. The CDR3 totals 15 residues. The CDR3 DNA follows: TGTGCCAGCAGTCTCAGGGGGTCTGGGGCCAACGTCCTGACTTTC. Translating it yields CASSLRGSGANVLTF.

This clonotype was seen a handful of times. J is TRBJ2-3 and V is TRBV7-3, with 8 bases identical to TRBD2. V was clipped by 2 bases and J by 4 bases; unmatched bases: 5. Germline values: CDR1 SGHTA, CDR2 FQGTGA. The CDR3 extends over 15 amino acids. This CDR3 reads CASSLAAGGPDTQYF. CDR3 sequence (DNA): TGTGCCAGCAGCTTAGCCGCGGGAGGACCAGATACGCAGTATTTT.